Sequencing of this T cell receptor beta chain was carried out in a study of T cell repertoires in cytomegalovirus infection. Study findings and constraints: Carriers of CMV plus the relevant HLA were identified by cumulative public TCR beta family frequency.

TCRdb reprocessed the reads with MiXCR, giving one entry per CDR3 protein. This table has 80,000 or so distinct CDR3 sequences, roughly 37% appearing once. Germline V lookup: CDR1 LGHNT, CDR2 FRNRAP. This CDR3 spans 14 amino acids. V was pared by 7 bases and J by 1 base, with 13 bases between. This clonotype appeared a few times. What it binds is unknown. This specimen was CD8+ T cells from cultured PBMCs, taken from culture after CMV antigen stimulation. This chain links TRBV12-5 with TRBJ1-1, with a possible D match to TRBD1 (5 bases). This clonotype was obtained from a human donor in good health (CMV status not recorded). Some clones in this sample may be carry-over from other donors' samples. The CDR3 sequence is CASVSRDGNTEAFF. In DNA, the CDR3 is TGTGCTAGTGTCTCCCGGGACGGGAACACTGAAGCTTTCTTT.